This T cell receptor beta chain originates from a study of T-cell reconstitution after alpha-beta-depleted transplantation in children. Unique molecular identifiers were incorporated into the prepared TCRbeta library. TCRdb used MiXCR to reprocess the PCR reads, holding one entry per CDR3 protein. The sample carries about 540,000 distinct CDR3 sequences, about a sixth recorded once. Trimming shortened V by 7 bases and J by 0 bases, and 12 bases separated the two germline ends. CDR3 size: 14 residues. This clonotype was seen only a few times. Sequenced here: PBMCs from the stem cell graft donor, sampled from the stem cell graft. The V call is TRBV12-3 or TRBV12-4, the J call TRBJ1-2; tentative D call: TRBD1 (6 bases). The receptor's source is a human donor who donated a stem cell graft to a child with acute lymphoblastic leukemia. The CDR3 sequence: CASIKDSANYGYTF. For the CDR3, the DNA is TGTGCCAGCATCAAGGACAGCGCTAACTATGGCTACACCTTC.